A single T cell receptor beta chain is shown here with its context. Germline V gives CDR1 MDHEN, CDR2 SYDVKM. V gave up 5 bases and J gave up 4 bases; unmatched junction bases: 11. This CDR3 comprises 16 residues. These data are taken from a study of long-term antiretroviral therapy in people with HIV. Assay version v3.0 of immunoSEQ was used, and it was run at survey level. Here immunoSEQ multiplex PCR was the method, and the copy in TCRdb shows in-frame clones only, minus some. The profile shows under 30,000 clones, 65% to 90% of them singletons. This clonotype was obtained from a woman in her late teens or twenties with HIV. The chain couples TRBV28 to TRBJ2-7, with 10 bases identical to TRBD2. This specimen was unsorted PBMCs, taken at the start of antiretroviral therapy, before treatment. The CDR3 loop is CASSAILAGVGYEQYF. In DNA, the CDR3 is TGTGCCAGCAGTGCCATCCTAGCGGGAGTAGGGTACGAGCAGTACTTC.